This TCR beta chain derives from a study of OX40 agonist ivuxolimab in advanced cancers. General study points: The expanded peripheral T cells' antigen specificity was not determined.

With respect to this clone: The antigen remains undetermined.

Sequenced by immunoSEQ multiplex PCR; TCRdb stores in-frame clones only, minus some. The sample has about 90,000 clones; around 90% are singletons. This CDR3 is 15 amino acids long. CDR1 and CDR2 (germline): ENHRY, SYGVKD. The V gene end was trimmed by 8 bases and the J gene end by 4 bases; junction bases not matched to a gene: 4. Collection of blood occurred at baseline, at cycle 4 day 1, and at cycle 7 day 1. The source is an adult with an advanced solid tumor such as melanoma, head and neck, liver or kidney cancer. V is TRBV10-3 and J is TRBJ2-2; 13 nucleotides match TRBD2. Here the sequenced sample was CD4+ or CD8+ T cells sorted from blood, taken in a trial of the OX40 agonist ivuxolimab. The CDR3 DNA reads as TGTGCCATCCGGACTAGCGGGAGCGGCACCGGGGAGCTGTTTTTT. Its protein product is CAIRTSGSGTGELFF.